This T cell receptor beta chain comes out of a study of CD8 T cells in ankylosing spondylitis. Whole-study findings and limits: A number of the motif variants had already been described in reactive arthritis synovial fluid and blood. Among TCR beta sequences, a motif of under 10 highly homologous variants appeared characteristic of ankylosing spondylitis blood. As for the disease-linked clones, they showed a CD8+ phenotype and occurred at relatively low frequencies in peripheral blood. Reportedly, disease-linked clones are significantly enriched in ankylosing spondylitis patients' matched synovial fluid.

As regards this clonotype: What it binds is unknown.

The CDR3 totals 15 residues. V lost 6 bases to trimming and J lost 5 bases; unmatched junction nucleotides: 9. CDR1 is MNHEY, CDR2 SVGEGT, per germline. Quantitative barcoded 5'-RACE was used to prepare TCR beta libraries. Using its own MiXCR run on the 5' RACE reads, TCRdb lists one record per CDR3 protein. This table has fewer than 750,000 distinct CDR3 sequences, under 20% appearing once. Sequencing was done on a sample of blood, either unsorted or a sorted T cell fraction (not recorded which). The genes are TRBV6-2 or TRBV6-3 and TRBJ2-7; 11 bases line up with TRBD2. This clonotype was obtained from a male donor with ankylosing spondylitis. CDR3 DNA: TGTGCCAGCAGCGAGCCACTAGCGGGAGTTCACGAGCAGTACTTC. Encoded protein: CASSEPLAGVHEQYF.